This is a list of T cell receptor beta chains from one sample in a study of T cell clonotyping in hematopoietic cell transplantation. Sequencing used immunoSEQ multiplex PCR; TCRdb keeps in-frame clones, though not all of them. Of about 29,000 clones in the sample, 65% to 80% are singletons; the top ten hold around 7%. This specimen consisted of peripheral blood mononuclear cells, obtained before stem cell transplant. The receptor source for this set is a woman between 25 and 40 years old with chronic myeloid leukemia. Some clones in this sample may be carry-over from other donors' samples. Each CDR3 is given with its conserved first and last residue. Each record gives: CDR3 protein, clone size, V gene, J gene. Clone size is shown for a subset of rows, as once, few, many or a class of expanded clone.

cdr3_aa: CASSQDPTAKFNSPLHF; clone_size: .; v_call: TRBV4-3; j_call: TRBJ1-6
cdr3_aa: CASKGQVNQPQHF; clone_size: .; v_call: TRBV7-8; j_call: TRBJ1-5
cdr3_aa: CAVGFGSRELFF; clone_size: .; v_call: TRBV6-1; j_call: TRBJ1-4
cdr3_aa: CASSTGGDTQYF; clone_size: .; v_call: TRBV6-6; j_call: TRBJ2-3
cdr3_aa: CASSQEGAGKRAEAFF; clone_size: once; v_call: TRBV4-1; j_call: TRBJ1-1
cdr3_aa: CASSIGQGIEAFF; clone_size: .; v_call: TRBV5-1; j_call: TRBJ1-1
cdr3_aa: CASSIGLIGGVWPQHF; clone_size: once; v_call: TRBV19; j_call: TRBJ1-5
cdr3_aa: CASSLVLRGNTEAFF; clone_size: .; v_call: TRBV5-1; j_call: TRBJ1-1
cdr3_aa: CSVEVMRDWDGYTF; clone_size: once; v_call: TRBV29-1; j_call: TRBJ1-2
cdr3_aa: CASSRTSGGSYEQYF; clone_size: .; v_call: TRBV5-1; j_call: TRBJ2-7
cdr3_aa: CASTLWGRSNQPQHF; clone_size: .; v_call: TRBV6-1; j_call: TRBJ1-5
cdr3_aa: CASTPGQGNTGELFF; clone_size: .; v_call: TRBV6-5; j_call: TRBJ2-2
cdr3_aa: CASRSGGRHNEQFF; clone_size: medium-sized; v_call: TRBV27; j_call: TRBJ2-1
cdr3_aa: CASSLGTGSGSPLHF; clone_size: .; v_call: TRBV5-4; j_call: TRBJ1-6
cdr3_aa: CASSVAGTGVETQYF; clone_size: .; v_call: TRBV7-9; j_call: TRBJ2-5
cdr3_aa: CSVVLQGLGETQYF; clone_size: .; v_call: TRBV29-1; j_call: TRBJ2-5
cdr3_aa: CASSEVSGRADTQYF; clone_size: .; v_call: TRBV6-4; j_call: TRBJ2-3
cdr3_aa: CASSDHPVSGANVLTF; clone_size: .; v_call: TRBV6-4; j_call: TRBJ2-6
cdr3_aa: CASSSQAFF; clone_size: .; v_call: TRBV6-6; j_call: TRBJ1-1
cdr3_aa: CASSLARLSPETQYF; clone_size: .; v_call: TRBV5-1; j_call: TRBJ2-5
cdr3_aa: CASSFGRSNYGYTF; clone_size: few; v_call: TRBV5-6; j_call: TRBJ1-2
cdr3_aa: CASSSRDLDAYLETQYF; clone_size: .; v_call: TRBV13; j_call: TRBJ2-5
cdr3_aa: CASSPVGGEYNEQFF; clone_size: .; v_call: TRBV7-3; j_call: TRBJ2-1
cdr3_aa: CASSEESGSYNEQFF; clone_size: once; v_call: TRBV6-1; j_call: TRBJ2-1
cdr3_aa: CASSLGDTIYF; clone_size: .; v_call: TRBV5-1; j_call: TRBJ1-3
cdr3_aa: CASSLGTGYGYTF; clone_size: .; v_call: TRBV27; j_call: TRBJ1-2
cdr3_aa: CASSQEPQGSGYTF; clone_size: .; v_call: TRBV4-1; j_call: TRBJ1-2
cdr3_aa: CASSSLGTGLYNEQFF; clone_size: .; v_call: TRBV27; j_call: TRBJ2-1
cdr3_aa: CASSVALDRGQDEQFF; clone_size: .; v_call: TRBV9; j_call: TRBJ2-1